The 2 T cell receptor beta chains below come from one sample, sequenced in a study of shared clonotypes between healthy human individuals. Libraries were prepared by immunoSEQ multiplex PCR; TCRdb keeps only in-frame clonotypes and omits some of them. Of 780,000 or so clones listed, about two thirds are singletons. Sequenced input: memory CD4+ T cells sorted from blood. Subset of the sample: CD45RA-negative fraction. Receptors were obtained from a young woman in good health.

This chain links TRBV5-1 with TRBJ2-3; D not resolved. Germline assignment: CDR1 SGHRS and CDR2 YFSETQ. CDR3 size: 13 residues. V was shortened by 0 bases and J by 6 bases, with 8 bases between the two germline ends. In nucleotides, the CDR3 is TGCGCCAGCAGCTTGGAACCTGGCGATACGCAGTATTTT. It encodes CASSLEPGDTQYF.

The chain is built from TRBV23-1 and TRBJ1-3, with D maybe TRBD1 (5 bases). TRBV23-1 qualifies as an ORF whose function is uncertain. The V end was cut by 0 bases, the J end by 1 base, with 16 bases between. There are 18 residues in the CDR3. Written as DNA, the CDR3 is TGCGCCAGCAGTCAATCGGGGCCGCGGGGCATATCTGGAAACACCATATATTTT. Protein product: CASSQSGPRGISGNTIYF.